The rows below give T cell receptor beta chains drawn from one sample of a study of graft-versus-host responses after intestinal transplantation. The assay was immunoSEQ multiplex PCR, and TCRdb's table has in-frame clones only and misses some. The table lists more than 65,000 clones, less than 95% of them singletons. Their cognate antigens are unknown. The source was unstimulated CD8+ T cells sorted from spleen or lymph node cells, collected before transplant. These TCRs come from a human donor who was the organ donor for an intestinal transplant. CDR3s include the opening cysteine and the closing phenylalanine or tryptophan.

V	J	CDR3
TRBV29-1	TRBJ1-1	CSGWGLNTEAFF
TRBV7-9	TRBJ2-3	CASSVSTDTQYF
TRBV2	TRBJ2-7	CASSVGTPSHEQYF
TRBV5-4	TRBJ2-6	CASSLSGANVLTF
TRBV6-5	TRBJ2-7	CASSYNGDRTHEQYF
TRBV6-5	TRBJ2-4	CASQPTAKNIQYF
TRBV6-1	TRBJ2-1	CASSEYLDEQFF
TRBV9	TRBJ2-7	CASGAGGAYEQYF
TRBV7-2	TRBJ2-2	CASSLGSSGRFGGELFF
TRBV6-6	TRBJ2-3	CASSPLPGGTDTQYF
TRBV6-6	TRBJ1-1	CASSPRGYTEAFF
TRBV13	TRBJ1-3	CASTLGGVGNTIYF
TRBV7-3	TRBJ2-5	CASSYWVGDRETQYF
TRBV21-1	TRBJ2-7	CASSAVIATLLDEQYF
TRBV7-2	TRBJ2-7	CASSRSGGAYEQYF
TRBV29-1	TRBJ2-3	CSVETSGGPTDTQYF
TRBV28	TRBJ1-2	CASSLGLSRVANYGYTF
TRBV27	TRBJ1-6	CASRPGQGESPLHF
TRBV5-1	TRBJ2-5	CASSLGDREETQYF
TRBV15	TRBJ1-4	CATSNRVTNEKLFF
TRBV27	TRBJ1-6	CASTRTVSSYNSPLHF
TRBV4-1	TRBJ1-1	CASSQDIFAEAFF
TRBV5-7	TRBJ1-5	CASSLGVSGGFNQPQHF
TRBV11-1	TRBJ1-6	CASSQETGAPLHF
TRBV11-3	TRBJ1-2	CASSLTPGRTYIDGYTF
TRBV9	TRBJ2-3	CASSERDSTDTQYF
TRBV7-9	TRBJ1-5	CASSSDGYSNQPQHF
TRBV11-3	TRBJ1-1	CASSLEGQNMNTEAFF
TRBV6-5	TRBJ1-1	CASSPTWENTEAFF
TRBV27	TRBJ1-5	CASSLVSNQPQHF
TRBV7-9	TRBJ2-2	CASSLTPDTGELFF
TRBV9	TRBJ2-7	CASSVESSPTYEQYF
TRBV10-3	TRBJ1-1	CAISDRRNTEAFF
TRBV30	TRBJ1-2	CAGEDRTFYGYTF
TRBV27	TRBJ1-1	CASRLGEGMNTEAFF
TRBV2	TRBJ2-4	CASSDGWAGLAKNIQYF
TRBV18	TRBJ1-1	CASSVDRGRRAFF
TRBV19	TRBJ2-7	CASSMGGGYEQYF
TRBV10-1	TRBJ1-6	CASSPGQDLENSPLHF
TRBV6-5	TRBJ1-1	CASSPGFGTEAFF
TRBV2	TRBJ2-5	CASSEGLAGELETQYF
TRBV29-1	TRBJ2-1	CSVQVGGSTNEQFF
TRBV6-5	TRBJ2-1	CASSYWASGSYNEQFF
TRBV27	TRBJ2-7	CASSSLAGGLYEQYF
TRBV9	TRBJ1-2	CASSGMTGYTF
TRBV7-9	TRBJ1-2	CASSLVPAYGYTF
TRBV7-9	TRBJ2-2	CASSFRLAANTGELFF
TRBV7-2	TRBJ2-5	CASSGPGLAGATQYF
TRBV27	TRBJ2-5	CASRQQETQYF
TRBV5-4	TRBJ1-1	CASSLGLRGSMNTEAFF
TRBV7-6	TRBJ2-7	CASSQTGGESYEQYF
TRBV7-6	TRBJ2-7	CASSLMSSYEQYF
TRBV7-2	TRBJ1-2	CATPRGNSASYGYTF
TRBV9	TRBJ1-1	CASSPTGHTEAFF
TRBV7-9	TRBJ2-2	CASSLTGELFF